This record looks at one T cell receptor beta chain sequence and its context. Other DNA sequences in this specimen translate into the identical CDR3. This record comes from a study of blood T cell repertoires in COVID-19. Overall study context: Acute and convalescent COVID-19 samples came from the United States, Italy and Spain. PBMCs, B-cell-depleted T cells, or T cells provided the cDNA or gDNA that made up the material.

CDR3 length: 14 residues. The V gene end was trimmed by 1 base and the J gene end by 6 bases; junction bases not matched to a gene: 3. Germline values: CDR1 SGHTA, CDR2 FQGTGA. Shortly before study entry, within 2 weeks, exposed participants had met a COVID-19 case. Original data processing: Estimated nucleated cell counts came from reference gene primer amplification. Clones were sequenced by immunoSEQ multiplex PCR, and TCRdb holds only the in-frame ones, with some missing. The DNA was the basis for D and trimming; V, J and clone size are from that table. Among more than 150,000 clones listed, 80% were seen once.

The V call is TRBV7-3, the J call TRBJ2-1, with 7 positions matching TRBD2. The TCR comes from a man between 60 and 70 years old who had been exposed to COVID-19. Sample: PBMCs or T cells enriched from blood (not recorded which). The CDR3 DNA follows: TGTGCCAGCAGCTTAAGCGGCGGGAGCAATGAGCAGTTCTTC. It encodes CASSLSGGSNEQFF.